A single sample is the source of the 28 T cell receptor beta chains below, sequenced in a study of blood T cell repertoires in COVID-19. The assay was immunoSEQ multiplex PCR, and TCRdb's table has in-frame clones only and misses some. Of about 220,000 clones in the sample, 65% to 90% are singletons; the top ten hold about 9%. Sequencing was carried out using peripheral blood. The receptors were sampled from a man aged 45-65 years with active or convalescent COVID-19.

The chain carries TRBV28 and TRBJ2-3, with TRBD1 matching 9 bases. The CDR3 totals 13 residues. Germline V lookup: CDR1 MDHEN, CDR2 SYDVKM. Germline trimming cut 8 bases from V and 3 bases from J; bases unmatched to any gene: 3. The CDR3 nucleotides are TGTGCCAGCTGGGACAGGGTTACAGATACGCAGTATTTT. Its translation is CASWDRVTDTQYF.

This clone was seen only a few times. This chain links TRBV5-1 with TRBJ1-4, with a tentative D call TRBD1 (5 bases). The V gene lost 4 bases and the J gene lost 4 bases, with 11 bases spanning the gap. This CDR3 comprises 14 residues. Germline loops: CDR1 SGHRS, CDR2 YFSETQ. CDR3 amino acids: CASSMSGRNEKLFF. CDR3 in DNA: TGCGCCAGCAGCATGTCAGGGCGTAATGAAAAACTGTTTTTT.

As DNA, the CDR3 is TGTGCCAGCAGCCCCTCTAGCTACACAGATACGCAGTATTTT. Encoded protein: CASSPSSYTDTQYF. The V and J genes are TRBV7-2 and TRBJ2-3; D is possibly TRBD2 (5 bases). This CDR3 comprises 14 residues. Germline values: CDR1 SGHTA, CDR2 FQGNSA. Trimming cost V 5 bases and J 2 bases, with 11 bases left between them.

The chain carries TRBV7-2 and TRBJ1-2; D remains ambiguous. Germline CDR1 is SGHTA and CDR2 is FQGNSA. The V and J ends lost 5 bases and 2 bases respectively, with 12 bases between them. The CDR3 loop spans 14 amino acids. CDR3 DNA: TGTGCCAGCAGCCCCGAGGCCGGGAACTATGGCTACACCTTC. Translated, it gives CASSPEAGNYGYTF.

The V and J genes are TRBV2 and TRBJ2-5, with D possibly matching TRBD2 (6 bases). This CDR3 region has 16 residues. V was trimmed by 0 bases and J by 4 bases, leaving 15 bases between them. Per the germline V gene, CDR1 is SNHLY and CDR2 is FYNNEI. The CDR3 nucleotides read TGTGCCAGCAGTGAAGCGCCGGGCACGGGACTAGAGACCCAGTACTTC. It is translated as CASSEAPGTGLETQYF.

The genes are TRBV4-3 and TRBJ2-2, with a tentative D call TRBD2 (6 bases). V was clipped by 1 base and J by 4 bases, with 19 bases between them. Germline CDR1 is LGHNA and CDR2 is YSLEER. This CDR3 comprises 18 residues. This CDR3 reads CASSQGPTGVAGTGELFF. In DNA form, the CDR3 reads TGCGCCAGCAGCCAAGGTCCGACGGGGGTTGCGGGCACCGGGGAGCTGTTTTTT.

The DNA of the CDR3 is TGTGCCGCCTGCCCCCGGGACAGGGGATCCTACGAGCAGTACTTC. Translating gives CAACPRDRGSYEQYF. The rearrangement joins TRBV10-3 to TRBJ2-7; 10 positions agree with TRBD1. Losses at the gene ends were 11 bases for V and 1 base for J; bases not matched to a gene: 11. The CDR3 loop spans 15 amino acids. The germline CDR1 and CDR2 sequences are ENHRY and SYGVKD.

The J gene is TRBJ2-1, the V gene TRBV19; D is unresolved. The CDR3 spans 13 residues. Trimming took 3 bases from V and 5 from J, leaving 8 bases between them. Germline V CDR1 and CDR2: LNHDA, SQIVND (reference sequence). CDR3 DNA: TGTGCCAGTAGTATGACTGCCCACAATGAGCAGTTCTTC. It specifies CASSMTAHNEQFF.

The chain employs TRBV19 and TRBJ1-2; D remains unclear. This CDR3 comprises 13 residues. Germline lookup yields CDR1 LNHDA and CDR2 SQIVND (reference sequence). V was cut by 4 bases and J by 1 base, with 7 bases left in between. The CDR3 reads CASSRSRNYGYTF. CDR3 nucleotides: TGTGCCAGTAGTAGGAGCCGTAACTATGGCTACACCTTC.

This clone was recorded a few times. The V and J genes are TRBV19 and TRBJ1-6, with TRBD1 as a possible D gene (5 bases). Trimming took off 5 bases at V and 9 bases at J, with 14 bases between the two ends. Germline CDR1 LNHDA, CDR2 SQIVND (reference sequence). The CDR3 totals 14 residues. CDR3 residues: CASSLGAVVSPLHF. For the CDR3, the DNA is TGTGCCAGTAGTCTAGGGGCAGTAGTTTCACCCCTCCACTTT. The variable domain in full, with the rest retrieved from reference TRBV19 and TRBJ1-6, is DGGITQSPKYLFRKEGQNVTLSCEQNLNHDAMYWYRQDPGQGLRLIYYSQIVNDFQKGDIAEGYSVSREKKESFPLTVTSAQKNPTAFYLCASSLGAVVSPLHFGNGTRLTVT.

This chain joins TRBV7-9 and TRBJ2-1; 7 bases match TRBD2. The CDR3 runs 16 residues. CDR1 is SEHNR and CDR2 is FQNEAQ in the germline V gene (reference sequence). Trimming removed 1 base from V and 8 bases from J; junction bases left unmatched: 11. CDR3 coding DNA: TGTGCCAGCAGCTTAGGCTACCAGGCGGGAGTACATGAGCAGTTCTTC. It translates to CASSLGYQAGVHEQFF.

J is TRBJ1-4 and V is TRBV6-5, with 10 bases that match TRBD1. Unmatched junction bases numbered 5, after V lost 6 bases and J lost 7 bases. The CDR3 has 14 amino acids. Germline V CDR1 and CDR2: MNHEY, SVGAGI. The CDR3 DNA reads TGTGCCAGCAGCGACAGGGGGCCGGGTGAAAAACTGTTTTTT. The encoded protein is CASSDRGPGEKLFF.

V usage is TRBV27 and J usage is TRBJ1-5; the D gene is possibly TRBD1 (6 bases). The CDR3 is 16 residues long. V shed 9 bases and J shed 6 bases, with 24 bases lying between them. The germline gives CDR1 MNHEY, CDR2 SMNVEV (reference sequence). CDR3 in DNA: TGTGCCAGATTATGGGCTGAACAGGGAGAGCGTCAGCCCCAGCATTTT. This sequence encodes CARLWAEQGERQPQHF.

The chain joins TRBV6-5 to TRBJ2-7; TRBD1 is a possible D gene (5 bases). The CDR3 is made up of 15 amino acids. CDR1 and CDR2 from the germline V gene are MNHEY and SVGAGI. V was cut by 5 bases and J by 4 bases, with 18 bases left in between. CDR3 protein: CASSLSRGSTYEQYF. For the CDR3, the DNA is TGTGCCAGCAGTCTCAGTAGGGGAAGTACGTACGAGCAGTACTTC.

The rearrangement uses TRBV30 and TRBJ1-2; TRBD1 is a possible D gene (6 bases). The CDR3 is made up of 12 amino acids. Germline CDR1 GTSNPN, CDR2 SVGIG (reference sequence). V was pared by 8 bases and J by 0 bases, with 10 bases between. The CDR3 protein is CALGAPNYGYTF. For the CDR3, the DNA is TGTGCCCTGGGGGCCCCTAACTATGGCTACACCTTC.

The chain carries TRBV5-4 and TRBJ2-1; 7 bases are a match to TRBD1. V lost 7 bases and J lost 4; bases outside the gene matches: 8. There are 14 residues in the CDR3. Germline loops: CDR1 SGHNT, CDR2 YYREEE (reference sequence). The chain's CDR3 is CASRTTGSYNEQFF. The CDR3 coding sequence is TGTGCCAGCCGCACGACAGGGAGTTACAATGAGCAGTTCTTC.

This chain connects TRBV7-2 to TRBJ2-4; TRBD2 matches 10 bases. The CDR3 extends over 15 amino acids. Germline V CDR1 and CDR2: SGHTA, FQGNSA. V shed 4 bases, J shed 7 bases, and the junction held 7 bases outside the gene matches. The chain's CDR3 is CASSSIGLADNIQYF. The CDR3 DNA sequence: TGTGCCAGCAGCTCTATAGGACTAGCGGACAACATTCAGTACTTC.

The V gene is TRBV6-1, the J gene TRBJ1-5; TRBD1 aligns across 10 bases. V gave up 4 bases and J gave up 2 bases; unmatched junction bases: 8. This CDR3 has 17 residues. Per the germline V gene, CDR1 is MNHNS and CDR2 is SASEGT. The CDR3 nucleotides are TGTGCCAGCAGTGGCCGTTCTGGGACAGGGGGCAATCAGCCCCAGCATTTT. Protein product: CASSGRSGTGGNQPQHF.

The rearrangement links TRBV27 to TRBJ1-5; maybe TRBD1 (5 bases). The CDR3 is 14 residues long. The germline CDR1 and CDR2 sequences are MNHEY and SMNVEV (reference sequence). Trimming removed 4 bases at V and 6 bases at J, with 13 bases between. The CDR3, as DNA: TGTGCCAGCAGTTCCCGGACAAAAGCTCAGCCCCAGCATTTT. Encoded protein: CASSSRTKAQPQHF.

The chain is built from TRBV28 and TRBJ2-7, with 7 bases fitting TRBD1. The CDR3 loop spans 14 amino acids. After removal of 5 bases from V and 5 bases from J, the junction contained 9 bases not matched to a gene. From germline, CDR1 is MDHEN and CDR2 SYDVKM. This CDR3 reads CASSPARGRHEQYV. In nucleotides, the CDR3 is TGTGCCAGCAGTCCCGCAAGGGGGCGCCACGAGCAGTACGTC.

The chain carries TRBV10-2 and TRBJ1-2; weak D call: TRBD1 (6 bases). Germline-derived CDR1 and CDR2 are WSHSY and SAAADI. The CDR3 totals 16 residues. Trimming left V 7 bases short and J 3 bases short, with 21 bases between. The CDR3 DNA reads TGCGCCAGCACCACGGCGGGGGCCGGGAAAGACTATGGCTACACCTTC. This gives the protein CASTTAGAGKDYGYTF.

The V call is TRBV29-1, the J call TRBJ1-2, with TRBD1 as a possible D gene (5 bases). Germline CDR1 and CDR2: SQVTM and ANQGSEA. There are 12 residues in the CDR3. The V and J ends lost 5 bases and 7 bases respectively, with 14 bases between them. CDR3 bases: TGCAGCGTTCCCCCACGGGGGGGTGGCTACACCTTC. It is translated as CSVPPRGGGYTF. Using reference TRBV29-1 and TRBJ1-2 for the parts outside the CDR3, the full variable domain is SAVISQKPSRDICQRGTSLTIQCQVDSQVTMMFWYRQQPGQSLTLIATANQGSEATYESGFVIDKFPISRPNLTFSTLTVSNMSPEDSSIYLCSVPPRGGGYTFGSGTRLTVV.

The chain recombines TRBV19 with TRBJ1-4; D is undetermined. The V and J ends lost 8 bases and 12 bases respectively, with 19 bases between them. The CDR3 runs to 13 residues. CDR1 LNHDA and CDR2 SQIVND come from the germline V gene (reference sequence). The CDR3 coding sequence is TGTGCCAGTGGGGAGTATGAGAATGAGGAACTGTTTTTT. It codes for CASGEYENEELFF.

This clone was counted at least ten times. CDR3 DNA: TGTGCCAGCAGCCAAACCTCCGGGGGGTCCGGGGCCAACGTCCTGACTTTC. This codes for CASSQTSGGSGANVLTF. The chain carries TRBV4-2 and TRBJ2-6; 7 bases line up with TRBD2. The CDR3 has 17 residues. V dropped 2 bases and J dropped 4; count of bases not matched to a gene: 8. The germline CDR1 and CDR2 sequences are LGHNA and YNFKEQ.

The J gene is TRBJ2-2, the V gene TRBV24-1; D may be TRBD1 (6 bases). The length of the CDR3 is 14 residues. The germline V gene has CDR1 KGHDR and CDR2 SFDVKD. V was pared by 6 bases and J by 5 bases, with 12 bases between. The CDR3 DNA follows: TGTGCCACCAGTAGTATAGGGGGAACCGGGGAGCTGTTTTTT. Its translation: CATSSIGGTGELFF.

This chain joins TRBV7-9 and TRBJ2-3; perhaps TRBD1 as D (5 bases). The CDR3 totals 15 residues. Germline loops: CDR1 SEHNR, CDR2 FQNEAQ (reference sequence). The V gene lost 7 bases and the J gene lost 0 bases, with 14 bases spanning the gap. For the CDR3, the DNA is TGTGCCAGCAACCTGCAGGGCACTAGCACAGATACGCAGTATTTT. Protein: CASNLQGTSTDTQYF.

The sample holds a few counts of this clone. The chain employs TRBV18 and TRBJ1-4; D possibly corresponds to TRBD1 (5 bases). Trimming pared 3 bases from V and 5 bases from J, leaving 10 bases between. The CDR3 is made up of 14 amino acids. The V gene's germline CDR1 is KGHSH and CDR2 LQKENI. DNA for the CDR3: TGTGCCAGCTCACCGGGACTGATGAATGAAAAACTGTTTTTT. It translates to CASSPGLMNEKLFF.

This chain connects TRBV28 to TRBJ2-5, with TRBD1 matching 9 bases. The CDR3 is 13 amino acids. Unmatched junction bases numbered 10, after V lost 7 bases and J lost 10 bases. Per germline, CDR1 MDHEN and CDR2 SYDVKM. Here the CDR3 DNA reads TGTGCCAGCACTACCGGGACAGGGAGGAACCAGTACTTC. Its translation: CASTTGTGRNQYF.